This T cell receptor (beta chain) was sequenced for a study of Ad26.COV2.S vaccination and SARS-CoV-2 variants. Study at large: Enrollment placed the donor in the COV1001 Ad26.COV2.S trial arm.

Treatment noted: roughly 18 received Ad26.COV2.S at low or high dose, single or two shots; 5 received placebo; per-sample allocation not given. Day 63 following the first vaccine or placebo injection was when the samples were taken. Clones were read by immunoSEQ multiplex PCR, and TCRdb kept only the in-frame ones, dropping some. The table records 300,000 to 400,000 clones, around 90% of them present only once. CDR3 length: 15 amino acids. Germline assignment: CDR1 SGDLS and CDR2 YYNGEE. Trimming removed 3 bases from V and 6 bases from J; junction bases left unmatched: 9. The V and J genes are TRBV9 and TRBJ2-3; 8 nucleotides agree with TRBD2. The TCR comes from a person between 18 and 65 years old who received the Ad26.COV2.S COVID-19 vaccine or a placebo. The specimen comprised peripheral blood, sampled in a trial of Ad26.COV2.S vaccine versus placebo. The CDR3 nucleotides read TGTGCCAGCAGCGAAGGACTAGCAAGCGGGGATACGCAGTATTTT. Translating gives CASSEGLASGDTQYF.